This TCR beta chain emerged from a study of blood T cell repertoires in COVID-19. As for the study in general: Whether acute or convalescent, the COVID-19 samples came from the United States, Italy and Spain. The analysed material was cDNA or gDNA that came from T cells, B-cell-depleted T cells, or PBMCs.

How the authors handled the data: Researchers report that nucleated cell counts were estimated from reference gene primer amplification. Repertoires were generated with immunoSEQ multiplex PCR, while TCRdb's copy carries only in-frame clones and drops some. V and J calls and clone size come straight from that table; D and trimming were deduced from the DNA. The sample carries around 170,000 clones, about 81% recorded once. This TCR was sampled from a man aged 30-40 years with active or convalescent COVID-19. Source material: peripheral blood.

As DNA, the CDR3 is TGTGCCAGCAGCCAACGGACAGGGGGGAACACCGGGGAGCTGTTTTTT. The encoded protein is CASSQRTGGNTGELFF. The chain couples TRBV14 to TRBJ2-2; 10 nucleotides match TRBD1. CDR1 SGHDN and CDR2 FVKESK come from the germline V gene. The V gene end was trimmed by 2 bases and the J gene end by 1 base; junction bases not matched to a gene: 1. The CDR3 is 16 amino acids. Drawing the rest from reference TRBV14 and TRBJ2-2, the complete variable domain is EAGVTQFPSHSVIEKGQTVTLRCDPISGHDNLYWYRRVMGKEIKFLLHFVKESKQDESGMPNNRFLAERTGGTYSTLKVQPAELEDSGVYFCASSQRTGGNTGELFFGEGSRLTVL.